This T cell receptor beta chain is from a study of technical replicates of blood from a few donors. This clone came up a few times. This CDR3 has 16 residues. V shed 3 bases and J shed 9 bases, with 22 bases lying between them. The V gene's germline CDR1 is SGDLS and CDR2 YYNGEE. Method: immunoSEQ multiplex PCR; TCRdb's copy keeps in-frame clones and lacks some. The table records 60,000 to 65,000 clones, over 75% of them present only once. The origin of this receptor is a human donor in good health. Some clones in this sample may be carry-over from other donors' samples. The chain links TRBV9 to TRBJ2-1; possible D gene TRBD1, 6 bases. Sequenced input: PBMCs. CDR3 loop: CASSAGDGTPRGEQFF. The CDR3 DNA reads as TGTGCCAGCAGCGCAGGAGACGGGACCCCCAGGGGTGAGCAGTTCTTC.